The present entry profiles one T cell receptor (beta chain) with its context. The record originates from a study of blood T cell repertoires in COVID-19. Libraries were prepared by immunoSEQ multiplex PCR; TCRdb keeps only in-frame clonotypes and omits some of them. The sample holds some 200,000 clones, 70% to 85% seen once. This CDR3 has 15 amino acids. Germline V lookup: CDR1 MDHEN, CDR2 SYDVKM. V was clipped by 4 bases and J by 3 bases, with 13 bases between them. V is TRBV28 and J is TRBJ2-1; D remains unclear. Sequences were obtained from PBMCs or T cells enriched from blood (not recorded which). The TCR comes from a middle-aged woman with acute COVID-19. The CDR3 sequence: CASSSPGVRYNEQFF. The CDR3 nucleotides are TGTGCCAGCAGTTCCCCCGGTGTACGCTACAATGAGCAGTTCTTC.